This section outlines one T cell receptor (beta chain) sequence together with its context. Its antigen is undetermined. This entry comes from a study of blood T cells in healthy people across ages. About the research overall: Capturing about one barcoded beta molecule per two T cells was achieved by template switching. Study-wide findings and caveats: Naive T cell percentage strongly correlated with TCR beta diversity. Whereas aged donors had fewer naive CD4+ cells, long-lived donors had more of them and higher diversity. A roughly linear fall in TCR beta diversity per million T cells was seen with increasing age.

This CDR3 is 18 amino acids long. V was trimmed by 7 bases and J by 5 bases, leaving 29 bases between them. Germline CDR1 reads MNHNS; CDR2 reads SASEGT. A second about 7 to 11 cycle PCR used barcoded and J-beta primers. TCRdb ran MiXCR on the 5' RACE reads and lists one entry per CDR3 protein. The top ten hold less than 15% of the sample, which has over 950,000 distinct CDR3 sequences, roughly two fifths seen once. This sequence was found in a young man in good health. Source material: blood. The chain carries TRBV6-1 and TRBJ1-1; D perhaps matches TRBD1 (5 bases). The CDR3 DNA reads as TGTGCCAGCATCAAAACTCCAGGTCGGGGAGCGGGGGAGACTGAAGCTTTCTTT. Protein sequence: CASIKTPGRGAGETEAFF.